Listed here is a single T cell receptor (beta chain). As yet, its antigen is unknown. Control samples were healthy donors' buffy coats. Sequencing was at survey level. The authors' processing: The detection floor for productive clonotype frequency was 2.59 x 10-5. Produced via immunoSEQ multiplex PCR; TCRdb's table is partial and in-frame only. V, J and clone size derive from that table, while D and trimming were established from the DNA sequence. In the table there are roughly 48,000 clones, 70% of which are singletons. The CDR3 contains 13 residues. Germline V gives CDR1 MNHEY, CDR2 SVGAGI. V dropped 6 bases and J dropped 4 bases, with 12 bases sitting between them. This entry comes from a study of STAT5B mutations in CD4+ large granular lymphocyte leukemia. Broader study findings: Main leukemic clonotypes were patient-specific, but roughly 25% appeared at low frequency elsewhere.

The material sequenced was CD4+ T cells from blood buffy coats. V gene TRBV6-5 combines with J gene TRBJ1-2; TRBD1 is a possible D gene (6 bases). The sequence came from a human donor in good health. In DNA, the CDR3 is TGTGCCAGCAGAAATCAGGGGCCCTATGGCTACACCTTC. It is translated as CASRNQGPYGYTF.